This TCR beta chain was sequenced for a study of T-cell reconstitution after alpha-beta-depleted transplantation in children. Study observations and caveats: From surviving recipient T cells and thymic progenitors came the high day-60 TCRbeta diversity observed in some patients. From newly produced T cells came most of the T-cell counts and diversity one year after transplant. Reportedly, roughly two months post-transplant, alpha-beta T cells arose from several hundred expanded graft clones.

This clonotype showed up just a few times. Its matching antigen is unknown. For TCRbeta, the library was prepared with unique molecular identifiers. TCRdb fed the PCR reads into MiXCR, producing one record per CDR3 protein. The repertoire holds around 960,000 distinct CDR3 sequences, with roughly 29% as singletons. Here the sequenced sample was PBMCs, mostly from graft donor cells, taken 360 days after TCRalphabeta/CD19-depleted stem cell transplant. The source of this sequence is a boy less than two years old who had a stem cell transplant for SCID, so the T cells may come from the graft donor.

CDR3: CASSPLASASYEQYF. In DNA, the CDR3 is TGTGCCAGCAGCCCCCTAGCGAGCGCATCCTACGAGCAGTACTTC. The chain uses TRBV9 and TRBJ2-7; the D gene is possibly TRBD2 (6 bases). CDR1 and CDR2 (germline): SGDLS, YYNGEE. The CDR3 extends over 15 amino acids. V lost 4 bases and J 1 base, leaving 15 bases between the germline ends.